The rows below give T cell receptor beta chains drawn from one sample of a study of blood T cell repertoires in COVID-19. Measured with immunoSEQ multiplex PCR; TCRdb has only the in-frame clones, and not every one. The table lists some 700,000 clones, more than 80% of them singletons. Sequencing was performed on peripheral blood. These receptors were taken from a woman between 18 and 29 years old with acute or convalescent COVID-19. Both conserved end residues are part of each CDR3. D genes are given only for firm matches. The listing skips clone size in some rows; elsewhere it reads once, few, many or a size class.

-	-	TRBV19	TRBJ2-5	TGTGCCAGTAGTATAGGAAGGGGTTTCGAAGAGACCCAGTACTTC	CASSIGRGFEETQYF
-	-	TRBV6-5	TRBJ1-2	TGTGCCAGCAGAGACCTGGACAGAAGTGGCTACACCTTC	CASRDLDRSGYTF
-	-	TRBV6-6	TRBJ1-2	TGTGCCAGCAGTTTCACCTTACAGGGTACTAACTATGGCTACACCTTC	CASSFTLQGTNYGYTF
-	TRBD1	TRBV5-1	TRBJ1-2	TGCGCCAGCAGCCTTGGGGACAGGGACGGCTACACCTTC	CASSLGDRDGYTF
-	TRBD1	TRBV9	TRBJ1-2	TGTGCCAGCAGCGAGGAAGGACAGGCGAACTATGGCTACACCTTC	CASSEEGQANYGYTF
-	-	TRBV2	TRBJ1-2	TGTGCCAGCACCGGGGGGGTGGGCTACACCTTC	CASTGGVGYTF
once	-	TRBV19	TRBJ1-5	TGTGCCAGTAGTATACCGGGGCCAGGGAGGCAGCCCCAGCATTTT	CASSIPGPGRQPQHF
-	TRBD1	TRBV24-1	TRBJ1-1	TGTGCCACCAGTGACCCGACAGGGACTGAAGCTTTCTTT	CATSDPTGTEAFF
-	-	TRBV24-1	TRBJ2-2	TGTGCCACCAGTGATCGAGATTTTAACACCGGGGAGCTGTTTTTT	CATSDRDFNTGELFF
many	-	TRBV7-9	TRBJ1-6	TGTGCCAGCAGCCCCCGGCGGGATAATTCACCCCTCCACTTT	CASSPRRDNSPLHF
-	TRBD1	TRBV28	TRBJ1-3	TGTGCCAGCAGTTTACCGACCCTGACAGGGTCTGGAAACACCATATATTTT	CASSLPTLTGSGNTIYF
-	-	TRBV28	TRBJ1-3	TGTGCCAGCAGTTCCAACTCTGGAAACACCATATATTTT	CASSSNSGNTIYF
-	TRBD2	TRBV6-2/TRBV6-3	TRBJ2-3	TGTGCCAGCAGTTACTCGACTAGCAGTGCAGATACGCAGTATTTT	CASSYSTSSADTQYF
-	-	TRBV5-1	TRBJ1-3	TGCGCCAGCACCGAAAGGGGAACTGGAAACACCATATATTTT	CASTERGTGNTIYF
-	-	TRBV7-2	TRBJ1-3	TGTGCCAGCAGCTTAGCGGGGCTCTCTGGAAACACCATATATTTT	CASSLAGLSGNTIYF
-	-	TRBV7-2	TRBJ1-2	TGTGCCAGCAGCTTAAAGGCAGGGTTAAACTATGGCTACACCTTC	CASSLKAGLNYGYTF
-	TRBD2	TRBV19	TRBJ2-2	TGTGCCAGTATGTGGCTAGCGGACACCGGGGAGCTGTTTTTT	CASMWLADTGELFF
-	TRBD1	TRBV11-2	TRBJ2-1	TGTGCCAGCAGCTCGGACAGGGTATTCAATGAGCAGTTCTTC	CASSSDRVFNEQFF
-	-	TRBV5-1	TRBJ2-2	TGCGCCAGCAGCTTGTCCCCCACGAACACCGGGGAGCTGTTTTTT	CASSLSPTNTGELFF
-	TRBD1	TRBV6-5	TRBJ1-2	TGTGCCAGCAGTCGGACAGGGGTGGGGTACTATGGCTACACCTTC	CASSRTGVGYYGYTF
-	-	TRBV4-3	TRBJ2-1	TGCGCCAGCAGCCAAGACAGGGTTACGTTCGATGAGCAGTTCTTC	CASSQDRVTFDEQFF
-	TRBD2	TRBV3-1/TRBV3-2	TRBJ2-3	TGTGCCAGCAGCCGAGTCGGGGGGGTTACAGATACGCAGTATTTT	CASSRVGGVTDTQYF
-	-	TRBV10-3	TRBJ2-7	TGTGCCATCAGTGAGTCGAAAGGGAGCTCCTACGAGCAGTACTTC	CAISESKGSSYEQYF
-	TRBD2	TRBV5-1	TRBJ2-7	TGCGCCAGCAGCCCAAGGACTAGCGGGGCGGAAAGCTCCTACGAGCAGTACTTC	CASSPRTSGAESSYEQYF
-	-	TRBV24-1	TRBJ1-5	TGTGCCACCAGTATGGGGGGGTATCAGCCCCAGCATTTT	CATSMGGYQPQHF
many	TRBD1	TRBV7-9	TRBJ1-2	TGTGCCAGCAGTTTGACAGGGGGCTATGGCTACACCTTC	CASSLTGGYGYTF
-	-	TRBV3-1/TRBV3-2	TRBJ2-7	TGTGCCAGCAGCCAGACATCCTACGAGCAGTACTTC	CASSQTSYEQYF
-	-	TRBV30	TRBJ1-2	TGTGCCTGTTCCTACGGGGTCTCTAACTATGGCTACACCTTC	CACSYGVSNYGYTF
-	-	TRBV28	TRBJ1-3	TGTGCCAGCAGTTTAGATAGCTCTGGAAACACCATATATTTT	CASSLDSSGNTIYF
-	-	TRBV6-4	TRBJ2-7	TGTGCCAGCCCTCGGAGGGAGCAGTACTTC	CASPRREQYF
-	TRBD1	TRBV18	TRBJ1-1	TGTGCCAGCTCATCACAGGGGTCGGTAGTCCCCACTGAAGCTTTCTTT	CASSSQGSVVPTEAFF
-	-	TRBV18	TRBJ2-2	TGTGCCAGCTCGGGGACATCGAACACCGGGGAGCTGTTTTTT	CASSGTSNTGELFF
-	TRBD1	TRBV10-3	TRBJ1-4	TGTGCCATCAGTGAACTAGGGGGCCAAGGTAAAAAACTGTTTTTT	CAISELGGQGKKLFF
-	-	TRBV12-3/TRBV12-4	TRBJ2-7	TGTGCCAGCAGTCAGGACAGCGGGGTGGAGTACTTC	CASSQDSGVEYF
-	TRBD2	TRBV7-2	TRBJ2-2	TGTGCCAGCAGCCTTACTAGCGGGGGGAACACCGGGGAGCTGTTTTTT	CASSLTSGGNTGELFF
-	-	TRBV30	TRBJ1-2	TGTGCCTGCCCATTACGCGACCGGGACTATGGCTACACCTTC	CACPLRDRDYGYTF
-	TRBD1	TRBV19	TRBJ1-2	TGTGCCAGTAGTAAAGCCGGGACAGCGTCCTTCTATGGCTACACCTTC	CASSKAGTASFYGYTF
-	-	TRBV7-9	TRBJ1-1	TGTGCCAGCAGCAACAGGGAGGGCAACACTGAAGCTTTCTTT	CASSNREGNTEAFF
once	-	TRBV11-2	TRBJ1-2	TGTGCCAGCAGCCCTACGGGGGGCGCTTTAATCTATGGCTACACCTTC	CASSPTGGALIYGYTF
-	TRBD1	TRBV25-1	TRBJ1-4	TGTGCCAGCGGAAGGCCAGGGGGAGCCTTTGAAAAACTGTTTTTT	CASGRPGGAFEKLFF
-	-	TRBV2	TRBJ1-2	TGTGCCAGCAGTCGATTCCCAGGAGGCTCCAACTATGGCTACACCTTC	CASSRFPGGSNYGYTF
-	TRBD1	TRBV10-3	TRBJ2-5	TGTGCCATCAGTGGGTCGCAGGGGGACCAGTACTTC	CAISGSQGDQYF
-	TRBD2	TRBV13	TRBJ2-5	TGTGCCAGCAGCCTGTTGACTAGCGGGGGGGCAGGAGAGACCCAGTACTTC	CASSLLTSGGAGETQYF
-	-	TRBV10-2	TRBJ1-2	TGCGCCAGCAGTGGGGCCCATCTGGGGGGTGGCTACACCTTC	CASSGAHLGGGYTF
-	-	TRBV19	TRBJ2-7	TGTGCCACCTCTCCTTACAACGTTGGCGGATACGAGCAGTACTTC	CATSPYNVGGYEQYF
-	-	TRBV23-1	TRBJ1-3	TGCGCCAGCCCCTCATCTACTTGTGGAAACACCATATATTTT	CASPSSTCGNTIYF
-	TRBD1	TRBV27	TRBJ1-6	TGTGCCAGCAGATCCCCCGGACAGGGCTATTCACCCCTCCACTTT	CASRSPGQGYSPLHF
-	TRBD1	TRBV6-5	TRBJ1-5	TGTGCCAGCAAACGAAGACAGGGGGAGGATCAGCCCCAGCATTTT	CASKRRQGEDQPQHF
-	-	TRBV7-7	TRBJ2-5	TGTGCCAGCAGCTCGACGGCCTTCGGGGAGACCCAGTACTTC	CASSSTAFGETQYF
-	-	TRBV6-2/TRBV6-3	TRBJ1-2	TGTGCCAGCAGTTACCAGGGAAACTATGGCTACACCTTC	CASSYQGNYGYTF
-	-	TRBV7-9	TRBJ2-7	TGTGCCAGCAGCCCCCGGGTTGGGTACGAGCAGTACTTC	CASSPRVGYEQYF
-	TRBD1	TRBV28	TRBJ2-1	TGTGCCAGCGTACGGGACAGGGGGCCGTTCTTC	CASVRDRGPFF
-	-	TRBV7-9	TRBJ2-5	TGTGCCAGCAGCTTAGGTCGGTCACAGGTCCCGCAAGAGACCCAGTACTTC	CASSLGRSQVPQETQYF
-	TRBD2	TRBV20-1	TRBJ2-1	TGCAGTGCTAGTGTGACTAGCGCTAACAATGAGCAGTTCTTC	CSASVTSANNEQFF
-	-	TRBV29-1	TRBJ1-1	TGCAGCGTTCAGAGGACGGGAAGCTGGGTCACTGAAGCTTTCTTT	CSVQRTGSWVTEAFF
-	-	TRBV6-4	TRBJ1-2	TGTGCCAGCAGTCCGGATTCGACGGGTGGCTACACCTTC	CASSPDSTGGYTF
-	TRBD2	TRBV30	TRBJ2-1	TGTGCCTGGAGTGTGGGGGGGATCTACAATGAGCAGTTCTTC	CAWSVGGIYNEQFF
once	TRBD1	TRBV5-6	TRBJ1-1	TGTGCCAGCAGCTCAGGGGACAGGTTTGGGGCTTTCTTT	CASSSGDRFGAFF
once	-	TRBV28	TRBJ1-1	TGTGCCAGCAGATCCCAGACAGGCATGAACACTGAAGCTTTCTTT	CASRSQTGMNTEAFF
-	-	TRBV1	TRBJ1-5	TGCACCGGTACAGGGAATCAGCCCCAGCATTTT	CTGTGNQPQHF